The present TCR beta chain was sequenced within a study of cytomegalovirus exposure and HLA in healthy donors. Looking at the study overall: Among the approximately 430 donors who were genotyped, roughly 85% fell in the genetic ancestry cluster that is associated with self-reported Caucasian donors. Whole-study findings and limits: It was in a later analysis that TCR association rates were seen to vary by HLA locus, highest for DRB1 and lowest for HLA-C.

The V and J ends lost 0 bases and 5 bases respectively, with 14 bases between them. Germline CDR1 SGDLS, CDR2 YYNGEE. CDR3 size: 15 residues. On this clone itself: As yet, its antigen is unknown. The sample holds other DNA sequences that translate to the same CDR3.

The PCR ran on 60 Vbeta and 13 Jbeta primers. Clones were read by immunoSEQ multiplex PCR, and TCRdb kept only the in-frame ones, dropping some. The table shows some 130,000 clones, with roughly 85% occurring only once. The TCR originated in a man in his forties in good health and CMV-seropositive. Specimen: PBMCs. The J gene is TRBJ2-5, the V gene TRBV9, with no clear D. The CDR3: CASSVGTSQRETQYF. DNA of the CDR3: TGTGCCAGCAGCGTAGGTACATCACAACGCGAGACCCAGTACTTC.